The source of this TCR beta chain is a study of blood T cell repertoires in COVID-19 (dated by TCRdb to 2019 to 2021). Turning to the overall study: Collaborator samples came from the United States, Italy and Spain and covered acute and convalescent phases of COVID-19. The prospective study material was composed of cDNA or gDNA derived from T cells, B-cell-depleted T cells, or PBMCs. Subjects who had been exposed to COVID-19, were actively infected with it, or had recovered from it provided the deeply sampled blood TCRbeta repertoires that made up the dataset. The repertoires were released in a freely available public database intended as a resource for research on the immune response to SARS-CoV-2. The samples were drawn from the first 160 participants of the ongoing ImmuneRACE study and from over 950 subjects provided by 6 global collaborators. Sample metadata almost always included a de-identified subject ID, COVID-19 status, age in years and sex. HLA class I and class II types, where available, came from metadata supplied by the sample provider rather than from assay-based typing. The study at large found these results: Clinical and demographic metadata were provided uncurated, with the amount varying by source and participant.

The cysteine opens and the phenylalanine closes a CDR3 of 16 amino acids. Only the CDR3 DNA is retained, 48 bases long and in frame from the first base. V loses 1 base, J loses 4 bases, and the germline ends lie 16 bases apart. CDR1 SGHAT and CDR2 FQNNGV were looked up in the germline V gene. At one collaborating source in Seattle, patients were enrolled during active infection and were followed longitudinally through the course of disease. Each collaborating institution followed its own protocols to collect whole blood in K2EDTA tubes. For TCRbeta analysis, collaborators shipped samples in one of three forms: frozen whole blood, isolated PBMCs, or DNA extracted from either of those sample types. Concerning this clone itself: This receptor's antigen is unknown. Per-base quality was not reported, and no clone a single base away is much larger than it.

TCRbeta CDR3 regions were amplified from genomic DNA using the immunoSEQ Assay, a bias-controlled multiplex PCR. The published analysis was carried out like this. Within the assay, amplification of reference gene primers was used to estimate how many nucleated cells each sample contained. To quantify the absolute abundance of each unique TCRbeta CDR3 rearrangement, sequence reads were collapsed and filtered. For each sample, productive Simpson clonality was calculated by taking the square root of Simpson's diversity index across productive rearrangements. This is the immuneACCESS table as TCRdb keeps it, with only in-frame sequences that have V and J called. A part of the clones is gone; compared with another copy, unresolved V genes explain less than half, and the rest is unexplained. V and J calls and clone size follow that table, whereas D and trimming were derived from the DNA. The sample table records under 200,000 clones; approximately 86% of these occur just once. The ten most abundant clones make up around 1% of the sample.

The sequence was obtained from a man between 60 and 75 years old with COVID-19, enrolled during active disease. The material sequenced was peripheral blood. Recombination linked TRBV11-2 to TRBJ1-2, and TRBD1 may be the D gene, going by 5 matching bases. The CDR3 loop reads CASSLGLQGGFYGYTF. The bases are TGTGCCAGCAGCTTAGGTCTGCAGGGAGGTTTCTATGGCTACACCTTC.